One sample yielded the 8 T cell receptor beta chains listed below, sequenced in a study of cytomegalovirus exposure and HLA in healthy donors. The PCR ran on 60 Vbeta and 13 Jbeta primers. Sequencing used immunoSEQ multiplex PCR; TCRdb keeps in-frame clones, though not all of them. The sample contains 200,000 to 250,000 clones, roughly 80% of which appear only once. Sequencing input: PBMCs. These receptors were taken from a man in his forties in good health and CMV-seronegative.

V usage is TRBV29-1 and J usage is TRBJ2-2; 8 bases agree with TRBD1. Trimming cost V 7 bases and J 1 base; bases outside gene matches: 5. CDR1 is SQVTM and CDR2 is ANQGSEA in the germline V gene. The CDR3 has 14 residues. CDR3 sequence: CSAIGQGNTGELFF. In DNA form, the CDR3 reads TGCAGCGCCATAGGACAGGGGAACACCGGGGAGCTGTTTTTT.

This chain uses TRBV30 with TRBJ2-7; 8 bases map to TRBD1. The germline V gene has CDR1 GTSNPN and CDR2 SVGIG (reference sequence). CDR3 length: 13 amino acids. CDR3 DNA: TGTGGTGGGGGGACAGGAACCACCTACGAGCAGTACTTC. Its translation: CGGGTGTTYEQYF.

A few counts support this clone. The chain couples TRBV4-1 to TRBJ1-4; D might be TRBD1 (5 bases). Germline V gene data show CDR1 as MGHRA and CDR2 as YSYEKL. The CDR3 runs to 16 residues. V lost 0 bases and J lost 5, with 13 bases in between. The CDR3 nucleotides are TGCGCCAGCAGCCAAGACGTCAGGGCAGGGAATGAAAAACTGTTTTTT. It encodes CASSQDVRAGNEKLFF.

J is TRBJ2-4 and V is TRBV4-1, with TRBD2 matching over 10 bases. There are 16 residues in the CDR3. J gave up 6 bases and V 4 bases, and 9 bases lay outside the gene matches. Germline CDR1 is MGHRA and CDR2 is YSYEKL. The CDR3 loop reads CASSLTLLAGVNIQYF. The CDR3 nucleotides read TGCGCCAGCAGCCTAACCCTCCTAGCGGGAGTAAACATTCAGTACTTC.

The CDR3, as DNA: TGTGCCAGCAGCTTGGCCGGGCTAGCGGGCTCCTACAATGAGCAGTTCTTC. Translated: CASSLAGLAGSYNEQFF. The chain links TRBV5-4 to TRBJ2-1, with 8 bases that match TRBD2. Germline V CDR1 and CDR2: SGHNT, YYREEE (reference sequence). V dropped 0 bases and J dropped 0; count of bases not matched to a gene: 5. The CDR3 length is 17 residues.

The chain joins TRBV6-5 to TRBJ2-2; the D gene is possibly TRBD1 (5 bases). CDR1 and CDR2 (germline): MNHEY, SVGAGI. The CDR3 runs to 13 residues. Trimming took 7 bases from V and 5 from J, leaving 11 bases between them. DNA for the CDR3: TGTGCCAGCATCGCAGGGATAACCGGGGAGCTGTTTTTT. Translated, it gives CASIAGITGELFF.

In the case of this clone: The sample contains more than one DNA sequence encoding this CDR3. V usage is TRBV7-6 and J usage is TRBJ1-1; TRBD1 agrees at 7 bases. V shed 11 bases and J 5 bases; nucleotides not matched to a gene: 11. In germline, CDR1 is SGHVS, CDR2 FNYEAQ. The CDR3 extends over 13 amino acids. The CDR3 coding sequence is TGTGCCGAATACAGGGGAGGAGGAACTGAAGCTTTCTTT. This sequence encodes CAEYRGGGTEAFF. Combining the CDR3 with reference TRBV7-6 and TRBJ1-1 gives the whole variable domain GAGVSQSPRYKVTKRGQDVALRCDPISGHVSLYWYRQALGQGPEFLTYFNYEAQQDKSGLPNDRFSAERPEGSISTLTIQRTEQRDSAMYRCAEYRGGGTEAFFGQGTRLTVV.

V and J are TRBV2 and TRBJ1-3, with no clear D. Between the trimmed V and J ends, which lost 2 bases and 1 base, there was a span of 6 bases. Germline CDR1 SNHLY, CDR2 FYNNEI. The CDR3 is 14 amino acids. The CDR3 nucleotides are TGTGCCAGCAGTGAAATCTCGTCTGGAAACACCATATATTTT. It specifies CASSEISSGNTIYF.